This T cell receptor (beta chain) originates from a study of regulatory T cells in long-lasting Graves disease. The time point here: newly diagnosed GD, antithyroid drugs for less than 3 months. There was RNA extracted from PBMCs, and the TCR library was made from it. This CDR3 comprises 15 residues. CDR1 and CDR2 (germline): SEHNR, FQNEAQ (reference sequence). Trimming took 1 base from V and 3 from J, leaving 12 bases between them. Study findings and constraints: Under persistent disease, TRBV28, TRBJ1-2 and TRBJ2-5 were used preferentially. TCR diversity in persistent Graves' patients was below that of newly diagnosed ones.

This clonotype was seen many times. Its antigen is as yet unknown. Construction of the TCR beta libraries employed iRepertoire HTBI primers in conjunction with Arm-PCR of CDR3 regions. TCRdb called the multiplex PCR reads again in MiXCR, with one record for every CDR3 protein. The sample comprises some 220,000 distinct CDR3 sequences, around a fifth of which are singletons, and 12% rests with the top ten. This same sample was also taken into another study, of T cells in Graves' hyperthyroidism and ophthalmopathy.

The chain couples TRBV7-9 to TRBJ1-1, with D possibly matching TRBD1 (6 bases). This specimen consisted of peripheral blood mononuclear cells (PBMCs), obtained at new diagnosis, from a patient treated with antithyroid drugs. This receptor was taken from a woman aged 25 to 45 with Graves disease. DNA for the CDR3: TGTGCCAGCAGCTTAGATGGGAAGGGGGACACTGAAGCTTTCTTT. Encoded protein: CASSLDGKGDTEAFF. The full variable domain, rest sourced from reference TRBV7-9 and TRBJ1-1, is DTGVSQNPRHKITKRGQNVTFRCDPISEHNRLYWYRQTLGQGPEFLTYFQNEAQLEKSRLLSDRFSAERPKGSFSTLEIQRTEQGDSAMYLCASSLDGKGDTEAFFGQGTRLTVV.